A selection of T cell receptor beta chains follows, all from one sample in a study of T-cell reconstitution after alpha-beta-depleted transplantation in children. MiXCR was run by TCRdb on the PCR reads, yielding one entry per CDR3 protein. The data hold 530,000 or so distinct CDR3 sequences, with roughly 27% observed a single time. The sample here was PBMCs, taken before TCRalphabeta/CD19-depleted stem cell transplant. These receptors were obtained from a boy under two years old with Wiskott-Aldrich syndrome, due to receive a stem cell transplant. CDR3s include the opening cysteine and the closing phenylalanine or tryptophan. D genes are given only for firm matches. Clone sizes are given selectively: once, few, many, or a class where the clone is expanded.

j_call d_call v_call clone_size cdr3_nt cdr3_aa
TRBJ1-2 . TRBV7-2 . TGTGCCAGCAGCTTAGAGGGACATAGAGGAGGCTACACCTTC CASSLEGHRGGYTF
TRBJ2-5 TRBD1 TRBV20-1 few TGCAGTGCTATAGAGACAGGGATGGAGACCCAGTACTTC CSAIETGMETQYF
TRBJ1-5 TRBD1 TRBV20-1 . TGCAGCGCTAGTTTCTCGGTCGACAGGGTGGGCAATCAGCCCCAGCATTTT CSASFSVDRVGNQPQHF
TRBJ2-1 TRBD2 TRBV12-3/TRBV12-4 few TGTGCCAGCAGTACCCAGAGCGGGAAGGTCTACAATGAGCAGTTCTTC CASSTQSGKVYNEQFF
TRBJ1-5 TRBD1 TRBV5-1 . TGCGCCAGCAGCTTTCGGGGAGAAAGACAGGGGAACAATCAGCCCCAGCATTTT CASSFRGERQGNNQPQHF
TRBJ1-5 . TRBV28 . TGTGCCAGCAAGCGGCAGATTAGCAATCAGCCCCAGCATTTT CASKRQISNQPQHF
TRBJ2-1 . TRBV27 few TGTGCCAGCAGTCCAAGAGAGGGGAGAAATGAGCAGTTCTTC CASSPREGRNEQFF
TRBJ2-5 . TRBV4-1 few TGCGCCAGCAGCCAAGAAGGGAACAGACCAGAGACCCAGTACTTC CASSQEGNRPETQYF
TRBJ1-2 . TRBV27 few TGTGCCAGCAGTTCCGAGAGGAGCCTTAACTATGGCTACACCTTC CASSSERSLNYGYTF
TRBJ2-5 TRBD2 TRBV9 . TGTGCCAGCAGCATCGCGGGGGAAGGGACCCAGTACTTC CASSIAGEGTQYF
TRBJ2-7 . TRBV7-9 few TGTGCCGTTCCCAGGGGAGATGCCTACGAGCAGTACTTC CAVPRGDAYEQYF
TRBJ1-2 . TRBV6-5 few TGTGCCAGCAGTTATGGCAGATATGGCTACACCTTC CASSYGRYGYTF
TRBJ2-1 . TRBV19 . TGTGCCAGTAGAGCAATCGCCGGGACACCGAACAATGAGCAGTTCTTC CASRAIAGTPNNEQFF
TRBJ2-7 TRBD1 TRBV10-3 few TGTGCCATCAGTACGACAGGGGCCGAGCAGTACTTC CAISTTGAEQYF
TRBJ2-1 TRBD1 TRBV5-1 few TGCGCCAGCAGCCCGGACAGGGGGCTTGACAATGAGCAGTTCTTC CASSPDRGLDNEQFF
TRBJ2-7 TRBD2 TRBV10-3 . TGTGCCATCAGTGAAGTAGCGGGAGCCGAGCAGTACTTC CAISEVAGAEQYF